This T cell receptor beta chain was sequenced for a study of cytomegalovirus exposure and HLA in healthy donors. Study details: The early release's HLA-typed donors yielded some 85 million unique TCRs. Findings of the study overall: HLA restriction was apparent for most CMV-associated TCR beta chains in a later analysis.

In its sample, this clone was seen a few times. Its target is not known. Losses at the gene ends were 1 base for V and 7 bases for J; bases not matched to a gene: 4. The CDR3 runs 15 residues. Germline CDR1 and CDR2: LNHNV and YYDKDF (reference sequence). The PCR made use of 60 Vbeta and 13 Jbeta primers. Assay: immunoSEQ multiplex PCR; the TCRdb copy retains only in-frame clones and omits some. There are 90,000 or so clones in the sample; less than 80% occur only once, and 2.5% to 4% lies in the top ten. The clonotype was recovered from a woman aged 40 to 50 in good health and CMV-seronegative. Sample: PBMCs. The chain joins TRBV15 to TRBJ2-2; 9 bases map to TRBD1. CDR3 region: CATSRGDRVRGELFF. CDR3 in DNA: TGTGCCACCAGCAGAGGGGACAGGGTACGCGGGGAGCTGTTTTTT.